Presented here are 24 T cell receptor beta chains from one specimen sequenced in a study of cytomegalovirus exposure and HLA in healthy donors. 13 Jbeta primers and 60 Vbeta primers were used for the PCR. Only in-frame clones appear in the TCRdb table, and some are missing; sequencing was by immunoSEQ multiplex PCR. The sample shows approximately 100,000 clones, around 80% of them seen only once. The source material was PBMCs. The receptors were sampled from a woman in her forties in good health and CMV-seronegative.

The chain couples TRBV6-5 to TRBJ1-3; a possible D gene is TRBD1 (6 bases). CDR3 length: 15 amino acids. Germline CDR1 is MNHEY and CDR2 is SVGAGI. Trimming stripped 2 bases from V and 0 bases from J, with 8 bases between. CDR3: CASSYDRFSGNTIYF. CDR3 DNA: TGTGCCAGCAGTTACGACAGGTTCTCTGGAAACACCATATATTTT.

The count of this clone is one. One end of the junction is discordant with germline, which a read error may explain. The chain uses TRBV4-1 and TRBJ2-3, with 8 bases lining up with TRBD1. The CDR3 length is 19 residues. Germline CDR1 reads MGHRA; CDR2 reads YSYEKL. The CDR3 DNA sequence: TGCGCCAGCAGTCAAGGCAGGCTTGAGGGACAGGATTTCACAGATACGCAGTATTTT. It encodes CASSQGRLEGQDFTDTQYF.

The chain is built from TRBV5-5 and TRBJ2-1; 7 bases align to TRBD1. V lost 4 bases and J lost 0; bases outside the gene matches: 19. CDR1 SGHKS and CDR2 YYEKEE come from the germline V gene (reference sequence). The CDR3 is made up of 20 amino acids. CDR3 DNA sequence: TGTGCCAGCAGCCGAGGGACAGCCGGAAACTGGGCAAGCTCCTACAATGAGCAGTTCTTC. Translated, it gives CASSRGTAGNWASSYNEQFF.

CDR3 amino acids: CSVVWTGTGDEQFF. The DNA of the CDR3 is TGCAGCGTTGTCTGGACGGGTACAGGTGATGAGCAGTTCTTC. This chain joins TRBV29-1 and TRBJ2-1; possibly TRBD1 for D (5 bases). Deletions cut 4 bases from V and 8 bases from J, with 18 bases between. Germline CDR1 reads SQVTM; CDR2 reads ANQGSEA. There are 14 residues in the CDR3.

The gene calls are TRBV4-1 and TRBJ2-1; D not certain. The germline V gene encodes CDR1 MGHRA and CDR2 YSYEKL. V dropped 3 bases and J dropped 6 bases, with 9 bases sitting between them. There are 13 residues in the CDR3. The CDR3 DNA reads as TGCGCCAGCAGCCATGCGATCGGCAATGAGCAGTTCTTC. Its translation: CASSHAIGNEQFF.

V usage is TRBV27 and J usage is TRBJ2-3, with D unresolved. The length of the CDR3 is 13 residues. Per germline, CDR1 MNHEY and CDR2 SMNVEV (reference sequence). V lost 6 bases to trimming and J lost 3 bases, with 10 bases between them. The CDR3 nucleotides are TGTGCCAGCAGACACACCTCAACAGATACGCAGTATTTT. Protein: CASRHTSTDTQYF.

The chain employs TRBV2 and TRBJ1-2; the match to TRBD1 covers 7 bases. V lost 8 bases and J lost 0; bases outside the gene matches: 12. CDR3 size: 16 residues. CDR1 is SNHLY and CDR2 is FYNNEI in the germline V gene. The CDR3 region has the DNA TGTGCCAGCTCCTGGGCAGGGGGAGCCTCTAACTATGGCTACACCTTC. Its translation: CASSWAGGASNYGYTF.

The chain couples TRBV2 to TRBJ1-5; D unresolved. The germline CDR1 and CDR2 sequences are SNHLY and FYNNEI. V lost 5 bases and J lost 3, with 23 bases in between. CDR3 length: 18 amino acids. The CDR3 coding sequence is TGTGCCAGCAGTCCCCAGGTCCTGACAAGTGGGCACAATCAGCCCCAGCATTTT. Translating gives CASSPQVLTSGHNQPQHF.

This clone was recorded only once. The DNA of the CDR3 is TGTGCCAGCAGCGTAGGGGGCGGGAACACCTACAATGAGCAGTTCTTC. The encoded protein is CASSVGGGNTYNEQFF. The V and J genes are TRBV9 and TRBJ2-1; D may be TRBD2 (6 bases). V was shortened by 0 bases and J by 2 bases, with 12 bases between the two germline ends. Germline CDR1 SGDLS, CDR2 YYNGEE. This CDR3 region has 16 residues.

V usage is TRBV2 and J usage is TRBJ2-5; D gene uncertain. The CDR3 runs 10 residues. V was clipped by 8 bases and J by 3 bases, with 4 bases between them. CDR1 SNHLY and CDR2 FYNNEI come from the germline V gene. The CDR3 here is CASSEETQYF. CDR3 sequence (DNA): TGTGCCAGCTCAGAAGAGACCCAGTACTTC. Complete variable domain (other parts from reference TRBV2 and TRBJ2-5): EPEVTQTPSHQVTQMGQEVILRCVPISNHLYFYWYRQILGQKVEFLVSFYNNEISEKSEIFDDQFSVERPDGSNFTLKIRSTKLEDSAMYFCASSEETQYFGPGTRLLVL.

This sequence joins TRBV6-5 and TRBJ2-5; D is perhaps TRBD2 (7 bases). The J call could be wrong; TRBJ2-7 is a better fit for the DNA end. Germline V gene sequence: CDR1 MNHEY, CDR2 SVGAGI. This CDR3 comprises 14 residues. The DNA for the CDR3 is TGTGCCAGCAGAACCGGGGGGCTAGGTGACGAGCAGTACTTC. As protein: CASRTGGLGDEQYF.

The chain recombines TRBV28 with TRBJ2-7; weak D call: TRBD1 (5 bases). Germline V CDR1 and CDR2: MDHEN, SYDVKM. The V end lost 3 bases, the J end lost 1 base, and 13 bases lay between the germline ends. The CDR3 runs 15 residues. CDR3 nucleotides: TGTGCCAGCAGTTTTAGGGGCCAAAAATCCTACGAGCAGTACTTC. This translates into CASSFRGQKSYEQYF.

This chain joins TRBV2 and TRBJ2-7; D gene uncertain. CDR1 and CDR2 (germline): SNHLY, FYNNEI. V lost 4 bases and J 7 bases, leaving 20 bases between the germline ends. This CDR3 is 15 amino acids long. In DNA form, the CDR3 reads TGTGCCAGCAGTGTTTTAGAGGCCCGTGGTCCTGAGCAGTACTTC. It yields the protein CASSVLEARGPEQYF.

This clone was counted a single time. The chain uses TRBV27 and TRBJ1-2, with D possibly matching TRBD1 (5 bases). V was cut by 5 bases and J by 4 bases, with 17 bases left in between. This CDR3 has 15 amino acids. CDR1 and CDR2 from the germline V gene are MNHEY and SMNVEV (reference sequence). The CDR3 sequence is CASSPGTSGFYGYTF. DNA of the CDR3: TGTGCCAGCAGTCCAGGGACTTCTGGATTCTATGGCTACACCTTC.

A single count supports this clone. The chain links TRBV6-5 to TRBJ1-5; the D is unclear. V was shortened by 0 bases and J by 6 bases, with 12 bases between the two germline ends. Germline-derived CDR1 and CDR2 are MNHEY and SVGAGI. The CDR3 covers 15 residues. The DNA for the CDR3 is TGTGCCAGCAGTTACTCTGGCTCACCTGGTCAGCCCCAGCATTTT. As protein: CASSYSGSPGQPQHF.

This clone was seen a handful of times. The genes are TRBV6-6 and TRBJ2-1, with 8 bases aligning to TRBD1. Germline V gives CDR1 MNHNY, CDR2 SVGAGI (reference sequence). The V segment lost 6 bases and the J segment 4 bases; nucleotides outside the gene matches: 5. The CDR3 is made up of 14 amino acids. CDR3 residues: CASSSGQAYNEQFF. CDR3 DNA sequence: TGTGCCAGCAGCTCGGGACAGGCGTACAATGAGCAGTTCTTC.

The chain uses TRBV19 and TRBJ2-1; 8 positions match TRBD2. In germline, CDR1 is LNHDA, CDR2 SQIVND (reference sequence). V lost 3 bases, J lost 7 bases, and 11 bases stayed unmatched. CDR3 length: 16 residues. The CDR3 DNA sequence: TGTGCCAGTAGTATCCCGGGACTAGGAGGAGGGAATGAGCAGTTCTTC. Translated, it gives CASSIPGLGGGNEQFF.

The chain links TRBV14 to TRBJ1-1; D may be TRBD1 (6 bases). V was shortened by 5 bases and J by 1 base, with 14 bases between the two germline ends. Germline lookup yields CDR1 SGHDN and CDR2 FVKESK. This CDR3 comprises 15 residues. CDR3 sequence (DNA): TGTGCCAGCAGCGGTCTGACAGGCTGGAACACTGAAGCTTTCTTT. This translates into CASSGLTGWNTEAFF.

The genes are TRBV11-2 and TRBJ2-7; weak D call: TRBD1 (6 bases). CDR3 size: 16 residues. Trimming removed 4 bases from V and 3 bases from J, with 19 bases in between. Germline V lookup: CDR1 SGHAT, CDR2 FQNNGV. Here the CDR3 DNA reads TGTGCCAGCAGCTCCAGACGGACGACAGGCGTCTACGAGCAGTACTTC. Protein: CASSSRRTTGVYEQYF.

The chain combines TRBV15 with TRBJ2-7; TRBD1 aligns across 7 bases. J gave up 12 bases and V 5 bases, and 13 bases lay outside the gene matches. Germline CDR1 LNHNV, CDR2 YYDKDF (reference sequence). The CDR3 runs to 13 residues. This CDR3 reads CATSGINEGARYF. The CDR3 DNA reads as TGTGCCACCAGCGGGATAAACGAGGGGGCGCGGTACTTC.

Turning to this clone: The same CDR3 is also encoded by other DNA sequences in this sample. The V gene is TRBV27, the J gene TRBJ2-2; tentatively, D is TRBD2 (6 bases). Trimming removed 3 bases at V and 5 bases at J, with 13 bases between. Germline CDR1 is MNHEY and CDR2 is SMNVEV (reference sequence). This CDR3 is 15 amino acids long. The CDR3 protein is CASSFDGRGTGELFF. CDR3 DNA: TGTGCCAGCAGTTTTGACGGGAGAGGTACCGGGGAGCTGTTTTTT.

This chain connects TRBV28 to TRBJ2-7; 9 bases map to TRBD2. Trimming took 5 bases from V and 3 from J; bases not matched to a gene: 11. This CDR3 spans 16 amino acids. Germline V CDR1 and CDR2: MDHEN, SYDVKM. This CDR3 reads CASSPVSGRRFYEQYF. The CDR3 DNA sequence: TGTGCCAGCAGTCCTGTAAGCGGGAGGCGGTTCTACGAGCAGTACTTC.

This chain connects TRBV7-9 to TRBJ1-1, with 7 bases fitting TRBD1. V shed 4 bases and J 6 bases; nucleotides not matched to a gene: 17. The CDR3 has 17 residues. Germline CDR1 SEHNR, CDR2 FQNEAQ (reference sequence). The CDR3 reads CASSSPPGTANTAEAFF. CDR3 nucleotides: TGTGCCAGCAGCTCCCCTCCAGGGACAGCGAATACCGCTGAAGCTTTCTTT.

There are a few counts of this clone. The chain combines TRBV6-6 with TRBJ1-5, with D uncertain. Trimming stripped 6 bases from V and 9 bases from J, with 15 bases between. CDR1 is MNHNY, CDR2 SVGAGI, per germline (reference sequence). This CDR3 is built from 13 residues. The DNA of the CDR3 is TGTGCCAGCAGGCCCGAGTCCAGAGGGCCCCAGCATTTT. This translates into CASRPESRGPQHF.